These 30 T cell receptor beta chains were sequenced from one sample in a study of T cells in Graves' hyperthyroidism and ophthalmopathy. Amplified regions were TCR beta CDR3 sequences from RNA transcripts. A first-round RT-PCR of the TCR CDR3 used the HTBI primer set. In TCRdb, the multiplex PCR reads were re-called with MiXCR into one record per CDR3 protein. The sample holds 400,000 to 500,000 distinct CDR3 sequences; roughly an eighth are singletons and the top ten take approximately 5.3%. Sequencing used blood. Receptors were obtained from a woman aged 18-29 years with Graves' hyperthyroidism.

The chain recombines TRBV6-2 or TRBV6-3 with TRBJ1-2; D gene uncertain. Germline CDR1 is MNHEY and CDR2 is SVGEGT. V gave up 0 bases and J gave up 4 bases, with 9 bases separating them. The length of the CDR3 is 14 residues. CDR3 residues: CASSYSPLSYGYTF. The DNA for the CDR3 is TGTGCCAGCAGTTACTCACCATTGAGCTATGGCTACACCTTC.

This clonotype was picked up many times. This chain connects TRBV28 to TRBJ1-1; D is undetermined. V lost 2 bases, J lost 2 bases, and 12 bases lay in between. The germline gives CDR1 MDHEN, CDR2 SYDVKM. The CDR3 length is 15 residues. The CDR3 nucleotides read TGTGCCAGCAGTTTAGTCGCGCCCAGCAACACTGAAGCTTTCTTT. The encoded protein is CASSLVAPSNTEAFF.

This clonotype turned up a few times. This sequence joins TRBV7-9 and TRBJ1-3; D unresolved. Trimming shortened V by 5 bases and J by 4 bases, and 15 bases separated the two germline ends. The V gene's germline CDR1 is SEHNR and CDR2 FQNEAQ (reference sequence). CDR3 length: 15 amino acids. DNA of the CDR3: TGTGCCAGCAGCCCTCCGGGCACGGCGGGAAACACCATATATTTT. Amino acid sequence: CASSPPGTAGNTIYF.

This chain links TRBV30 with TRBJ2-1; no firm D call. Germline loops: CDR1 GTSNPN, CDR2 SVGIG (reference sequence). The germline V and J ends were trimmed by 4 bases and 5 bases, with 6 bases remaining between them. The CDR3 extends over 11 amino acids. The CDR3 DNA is TGTGCCTGGAACAAAGACAATGAGCAGTTCTTC. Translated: CAWNKDNEQFF.

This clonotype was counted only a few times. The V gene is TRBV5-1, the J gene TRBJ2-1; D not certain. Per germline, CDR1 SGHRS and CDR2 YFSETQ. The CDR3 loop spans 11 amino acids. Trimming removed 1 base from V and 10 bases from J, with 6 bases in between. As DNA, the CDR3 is TGCGCCAGCAGCTTGCTGGGGGAGCAGTTCTTC. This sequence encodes CASSLLGEQFF. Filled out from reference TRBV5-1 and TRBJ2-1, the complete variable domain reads KAGVTQTPRYLIKTRGQQVTLSCSPISGHRSVSWYQQTPGQGLQFLFEYFSETQRNKGNFPGRFSGRQFSNSRSEMNVSTLELGDSALYLCASSLLGEQFFGPGTRLTVL.

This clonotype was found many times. The CDR3 region is CASESAKGTGELFF. CDR3 sequence (DNA): TGTGCCAGTGAGTCCGCGAAGGGCACCGGGGAGCTGTTTTTT. The V and J genes are TRBV19 and TRBJ2-2; D is unclear. CDR1 is LNHDA, CDR2 SQIVND, per germline (reference sequence). Trimming shortened V by 8 bases and J by 4 bases, and 14 bases separated the two germline ends. The CDR3 is 14 residues long.

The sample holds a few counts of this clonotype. CDR3 loop: CASSSDRGHNQPQHF. CDR3 coding DNA: TGTGCCAGCAGTTCGGACAGGGGGCACAATCAGCCCCAGCATTTT. The chain uses TRBV6-1 and TRBJ1-5, with 11 bases lining up with TRBD1. This CDR3 spans 15 amino acids. CDR1 is MNHNS, CDR2 SASEGT, per germline. V shed 5 bases, J shed 3 bases, and the junction held 3 bases outside the gene matches.

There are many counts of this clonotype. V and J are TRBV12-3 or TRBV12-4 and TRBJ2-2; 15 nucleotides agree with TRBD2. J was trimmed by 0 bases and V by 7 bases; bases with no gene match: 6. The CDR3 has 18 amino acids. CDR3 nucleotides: TGTGCCAGCACGGGACTAGCGGGAGGAACCGCGAACACCGGGGAGCTGTTTTTT. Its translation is CASTGLAGGTANTGELFF.

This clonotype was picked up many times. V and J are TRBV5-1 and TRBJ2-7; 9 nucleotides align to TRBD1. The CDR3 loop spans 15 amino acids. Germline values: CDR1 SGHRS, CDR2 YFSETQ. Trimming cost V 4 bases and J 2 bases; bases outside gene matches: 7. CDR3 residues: CASSVTGTGPYEQYF. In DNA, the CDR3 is TGCGCCAGCAGCGTGACCGGGACAGGGCCCTACGAGCAGTACTTC.

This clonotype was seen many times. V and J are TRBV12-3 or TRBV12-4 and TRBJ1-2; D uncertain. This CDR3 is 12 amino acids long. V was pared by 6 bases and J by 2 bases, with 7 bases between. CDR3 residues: CASRLTNYGYTF. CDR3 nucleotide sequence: TGTGCCAGCAGACTAACCAACTATGGCTACACCTTC.

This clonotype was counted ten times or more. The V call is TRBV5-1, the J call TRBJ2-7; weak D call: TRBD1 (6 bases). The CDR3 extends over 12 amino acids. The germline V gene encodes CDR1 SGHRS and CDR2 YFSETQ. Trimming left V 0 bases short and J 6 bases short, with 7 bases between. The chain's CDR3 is CASSLEGGEQYF. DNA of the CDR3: TGCGCCAGCAGCTTGGAAGGGGGCGAGCAGTACTTC.

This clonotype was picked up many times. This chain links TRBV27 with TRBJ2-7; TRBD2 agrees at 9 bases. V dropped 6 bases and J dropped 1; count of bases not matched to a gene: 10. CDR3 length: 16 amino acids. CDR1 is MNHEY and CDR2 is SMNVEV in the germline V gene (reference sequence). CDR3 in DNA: TGTGCCAGCAGGCGGGAGGGCCTAACCCCATCCTACGAGCAGTACTTC. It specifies CASRREGLTPSYEQYF.

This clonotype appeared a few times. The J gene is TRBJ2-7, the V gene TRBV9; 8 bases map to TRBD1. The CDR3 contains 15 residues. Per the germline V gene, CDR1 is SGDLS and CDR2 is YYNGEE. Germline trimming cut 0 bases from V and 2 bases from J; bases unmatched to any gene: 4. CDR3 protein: CASSVEGQDAYEQYF. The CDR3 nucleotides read TGTGCCAGCAGCGTAGAGGGACAGGATGCCTACGAGCAGTACTTC.

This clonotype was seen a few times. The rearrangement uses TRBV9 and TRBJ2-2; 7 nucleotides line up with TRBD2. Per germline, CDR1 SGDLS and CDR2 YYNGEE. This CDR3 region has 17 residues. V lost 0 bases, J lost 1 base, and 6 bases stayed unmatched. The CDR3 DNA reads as TGTGCCAGCAGCGTAGAAGGTAGCGGGCTGAACACCGGGGAGCTGTTTTTT. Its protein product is CASSVEGSGLNTGELFF.

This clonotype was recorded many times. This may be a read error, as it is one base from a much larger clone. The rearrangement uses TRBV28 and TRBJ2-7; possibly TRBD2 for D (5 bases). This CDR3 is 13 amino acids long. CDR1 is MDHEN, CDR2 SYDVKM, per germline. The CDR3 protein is CAGSFSGTYEQYF. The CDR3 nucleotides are TGTGCCGGCAGTTTTTCGGGGACCTACGAGCAGTACTTC.

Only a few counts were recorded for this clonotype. The CDR3 coding sequence is TGTGCCAGCAGCGTAGGATTGAAAGGTTCACCCCTCCACTTT. Translating it yields CASSVGLKGSPLHF. J is TRBJ1-6 and V is TRBV9; D unclear. Trimming removed 0 bases at V and 9 bases at J, with 10 bases between. The CDR3 is 14 amino acids. Germline CDR1 and CDR2: SGDLS and YYNGEE.

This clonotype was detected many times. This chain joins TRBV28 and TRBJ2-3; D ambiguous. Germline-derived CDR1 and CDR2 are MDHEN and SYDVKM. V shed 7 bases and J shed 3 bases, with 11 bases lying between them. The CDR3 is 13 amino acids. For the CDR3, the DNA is TGTGCCAGCACCTGGGCGGCTACAGATACGCAGTATTTT. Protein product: CASTWAATDTQYF.

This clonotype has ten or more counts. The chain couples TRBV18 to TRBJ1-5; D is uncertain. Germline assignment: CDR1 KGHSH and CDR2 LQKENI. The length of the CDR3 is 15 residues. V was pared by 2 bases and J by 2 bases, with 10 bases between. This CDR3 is CASSPASSRNQPQHF. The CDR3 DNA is TGTGCCAGCTCACCAGCCTCCAGCCGCAATCAGCCCCAGCATTTT.

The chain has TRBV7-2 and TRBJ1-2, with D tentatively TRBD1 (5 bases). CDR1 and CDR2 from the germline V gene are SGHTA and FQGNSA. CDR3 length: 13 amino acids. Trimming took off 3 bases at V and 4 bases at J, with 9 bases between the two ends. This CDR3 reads CASSFDSIYGYTF. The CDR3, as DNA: TGTGCCAGCAGCTTCGACAGCATCTATGGCTACACCTTC.

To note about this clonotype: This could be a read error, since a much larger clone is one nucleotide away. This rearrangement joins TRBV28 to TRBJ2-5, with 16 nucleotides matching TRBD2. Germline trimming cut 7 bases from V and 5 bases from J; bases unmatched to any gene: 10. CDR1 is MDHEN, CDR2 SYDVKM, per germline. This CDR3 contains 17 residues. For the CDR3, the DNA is TGTGCCAGCACCCTGCTGGGACTAGCGGGAGGGTGTGAGACCCAGTACTTC. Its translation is CASTLLGLAGGCETQYF.

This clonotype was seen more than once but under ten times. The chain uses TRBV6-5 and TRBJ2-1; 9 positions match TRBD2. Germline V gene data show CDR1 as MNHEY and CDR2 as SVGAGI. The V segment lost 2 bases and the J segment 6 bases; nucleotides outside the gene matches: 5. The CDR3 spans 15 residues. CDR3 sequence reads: CASSYGLAGFNEQFF. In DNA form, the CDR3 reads TGTGCCAGCAGTTACGGGCTAGCGGGATTCAATGAGCAGTTCTTC.

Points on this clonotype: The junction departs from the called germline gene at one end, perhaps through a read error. CDR3 in amino acids: CASSSSLGLSF. The DNA of the CDR3 is TGTGCCAGCAGCTCGTCCTTAGGACTATCCTTC. The chain combines TRBV7-8 with TRBJ1-2, with no clear D. The CDR3 consists of 11 residues. The V gene's germline CDR1 is SGHVS and CDR2 FQNEAQ. Full variable domain (remainder filled in from reference TRBV7-8 and TRBJ1-2): GAGVSQSPRYKVAKRGQDVALRCDPISGHVSLFWYQQALGQGPEFLTYFQNEAQLDKSGLPSDRFFAERPEGSVSTLKIQRTQQEDSAVYLCASSSSLGLSFGSGTRLTVV.

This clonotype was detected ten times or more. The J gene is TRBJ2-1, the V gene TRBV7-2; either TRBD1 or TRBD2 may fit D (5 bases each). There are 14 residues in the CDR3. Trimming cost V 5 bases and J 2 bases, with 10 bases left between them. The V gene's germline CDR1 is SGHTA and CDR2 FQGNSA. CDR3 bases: TGTGCCAGCAGCCTCGGGGCCACCTACAATGAGCAGTTCTTC. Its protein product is CASSLGATYNEQFF.

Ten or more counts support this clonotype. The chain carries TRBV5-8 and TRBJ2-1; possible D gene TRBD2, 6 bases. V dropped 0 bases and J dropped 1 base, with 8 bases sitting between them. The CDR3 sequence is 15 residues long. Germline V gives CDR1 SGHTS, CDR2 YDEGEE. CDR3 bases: TGTGCCAGCAGCTTGGTAGCGGAATCCTACAATGAGCAGTTCTTC. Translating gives CASSLVAESYNEQFF.

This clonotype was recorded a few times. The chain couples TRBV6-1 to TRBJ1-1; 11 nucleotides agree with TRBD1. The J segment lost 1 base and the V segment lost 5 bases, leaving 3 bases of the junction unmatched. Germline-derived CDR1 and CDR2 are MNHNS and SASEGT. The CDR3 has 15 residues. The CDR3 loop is CASSRTGGPNTEAFF. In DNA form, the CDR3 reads TGTGCCAGCAGTCGGACAGGGGGCCCGAACACTGAAGCTTTCTTT.

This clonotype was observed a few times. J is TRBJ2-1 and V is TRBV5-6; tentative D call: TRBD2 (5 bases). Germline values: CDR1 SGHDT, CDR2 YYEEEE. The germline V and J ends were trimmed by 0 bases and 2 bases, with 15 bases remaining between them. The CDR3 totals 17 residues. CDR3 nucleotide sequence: TGTGCCAGCAGCTTGGTGACTACCTCATTAACCTACAATGAGCAGTTCTTC. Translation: CASSLVTTSLTYNEQFF.

The CDR3 is CSARTSGSWVGQETQYF. The CDR3 coding sequence is TGCAGTGCGAGAACTAGCGGGAGCTGGGTAGGTCAAGAGACCCAGTACTTC. V and J are TRBV20-1 and TRBJ2-5; the match to TRBD2 covers 11 bases. The CDR3 extends over 17 amino acids. The germline gives CDR1 DFQATT, CDR2 SNEGSKA (reference sequence). V lost 6 bases, J lost 2 bases, and 14 bases stayed unmatched.

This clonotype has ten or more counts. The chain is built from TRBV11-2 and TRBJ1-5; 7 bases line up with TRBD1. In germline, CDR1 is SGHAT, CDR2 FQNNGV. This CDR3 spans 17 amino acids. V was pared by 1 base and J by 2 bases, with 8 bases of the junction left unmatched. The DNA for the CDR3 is TGTGCCAGCAGCTTAGTTGGGCGGCAGGGGGGCAATCAGCCCCAGCATTTT. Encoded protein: CASSLVGRQGGNQPQHF.

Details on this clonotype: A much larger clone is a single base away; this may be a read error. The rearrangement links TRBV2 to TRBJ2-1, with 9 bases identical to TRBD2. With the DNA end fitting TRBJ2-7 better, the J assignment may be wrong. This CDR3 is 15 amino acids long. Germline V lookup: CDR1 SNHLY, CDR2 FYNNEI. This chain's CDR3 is CASSIAGASANEQYF. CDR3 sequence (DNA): TGTGCCAGCAGTATAGCGGGAGCCTCAGCCAATGAGCAGTACTTC.

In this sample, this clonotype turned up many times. CDR3 in amino acids: CASSFDQRHPQETQYF. The CDR3 coding sequence is TGTGCCAGCAGTTTCGATCAGAGACATCCCCAAGAGACCCAGTACTTC. This chain uses TRBV12-3 or TRBV12-4 with TRBJ2-5; no reliable D call. V was trimmed by 3 bases and J by 1 base, leaving 15 bases between them. CDR3 length: 16 residues.